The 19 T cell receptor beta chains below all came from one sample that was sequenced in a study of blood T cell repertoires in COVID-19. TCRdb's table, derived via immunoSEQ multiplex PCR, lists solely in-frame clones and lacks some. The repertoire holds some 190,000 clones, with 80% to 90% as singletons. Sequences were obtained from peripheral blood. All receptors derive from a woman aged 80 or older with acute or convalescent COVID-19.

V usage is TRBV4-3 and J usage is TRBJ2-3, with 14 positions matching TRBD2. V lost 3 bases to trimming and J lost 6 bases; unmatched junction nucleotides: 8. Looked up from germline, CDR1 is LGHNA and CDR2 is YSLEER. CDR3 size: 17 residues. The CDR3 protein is CASSQRGLAGVGDTQYF. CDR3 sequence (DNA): TGCGCCAGCAGCCAGAGGGGACTAGCGGGAGTTGGTGATACGCAGTATTTT.

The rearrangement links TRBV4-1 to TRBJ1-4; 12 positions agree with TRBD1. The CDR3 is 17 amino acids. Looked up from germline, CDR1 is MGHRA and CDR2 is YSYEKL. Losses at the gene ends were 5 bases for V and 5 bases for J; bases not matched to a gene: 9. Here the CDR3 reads CASSSQPGQGANEKLFF. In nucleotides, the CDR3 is TGCGCCAGCAGCTCCCAACCGGGACAGGGGGCAAATGAAAAACTGTTTTTT.

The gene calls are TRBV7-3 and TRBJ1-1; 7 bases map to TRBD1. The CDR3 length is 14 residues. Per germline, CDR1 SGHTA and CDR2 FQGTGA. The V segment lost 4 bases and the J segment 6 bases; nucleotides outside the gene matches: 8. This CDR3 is CASSSQQGTAEAFF. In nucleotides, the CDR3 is TGTGCCAGCAGCTCACAACAGGGGACCGCTGAAGCTTTCTTT.

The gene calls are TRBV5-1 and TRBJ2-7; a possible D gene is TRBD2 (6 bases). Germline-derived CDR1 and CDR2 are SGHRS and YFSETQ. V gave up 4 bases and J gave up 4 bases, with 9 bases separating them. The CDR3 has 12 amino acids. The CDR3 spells CASSAGGYEQYF. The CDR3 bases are TGCGCCAGCAGCGCTGGAGGGTACGAGCAGTACTTC.

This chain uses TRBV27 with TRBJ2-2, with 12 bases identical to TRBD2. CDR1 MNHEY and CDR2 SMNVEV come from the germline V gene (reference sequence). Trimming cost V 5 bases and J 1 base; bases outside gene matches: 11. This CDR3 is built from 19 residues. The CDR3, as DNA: TGTGCCAGCAGTCTAAACCTAGCGGGAGGGCCGGGGAACACCGGGGAGCTGTTTTTT. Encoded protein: CASSLNLAGGPGNTGELFF.

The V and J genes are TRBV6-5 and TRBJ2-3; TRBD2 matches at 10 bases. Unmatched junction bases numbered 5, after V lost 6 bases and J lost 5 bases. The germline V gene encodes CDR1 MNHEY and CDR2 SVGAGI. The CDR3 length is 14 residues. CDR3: CASRGSSGRDTQYF. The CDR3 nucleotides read TGTGCCAGCAGGGGTTCTAGCGGGAGAGATACGCAGTATTTT.

In DNA form, the CDR3 reads TGTGCCAGCAGCTTATCGGACAGCTATGGCTACACCTTC. Translating gives CASSLSDSYGYTF. This chain joins TRBV11-1 and TRBJ1-2; D might be TRBD1 (6 bases). Trimming took 2 bases from V and 4 from J, leaving 8 bases between them. CDR3 size: 13 residues. Germline-derived CDR1 and CDR2 are SGHAT and FQDESV (reference sequence).

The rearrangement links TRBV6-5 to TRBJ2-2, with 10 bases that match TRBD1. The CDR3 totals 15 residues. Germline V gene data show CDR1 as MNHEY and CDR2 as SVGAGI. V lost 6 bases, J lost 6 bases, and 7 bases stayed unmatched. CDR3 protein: CASSPGQGKSGELFF. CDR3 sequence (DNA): TGTGCCAGCAGCCCGGGACAGGGGAAGTCCGGGGAGCTGTTTTTT.

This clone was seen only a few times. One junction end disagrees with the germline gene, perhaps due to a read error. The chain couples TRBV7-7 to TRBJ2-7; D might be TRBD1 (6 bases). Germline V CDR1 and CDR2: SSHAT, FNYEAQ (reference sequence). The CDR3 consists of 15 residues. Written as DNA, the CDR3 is TGTGCTAGCAGCCAACAGACAGGACAATCCTACGAGCAGTACTTC. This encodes CASSQQTGQSYEQYF. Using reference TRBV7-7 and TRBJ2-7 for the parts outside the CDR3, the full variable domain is GAGVSQSPRYKVTKRGQDVTLRCDPISSHATLYWYQQALGQGPEFLTYFNYEAQPDKSGLPSDRFSAERPEGSISTLTIQRTEQRDSAMYRCASSQQTGQSYEQYFGPGTRLTVT.

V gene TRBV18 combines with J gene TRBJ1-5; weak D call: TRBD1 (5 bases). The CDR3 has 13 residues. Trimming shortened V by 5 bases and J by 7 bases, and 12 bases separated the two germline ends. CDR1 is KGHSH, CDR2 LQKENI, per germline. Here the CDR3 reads CASSKGGDQPQHF. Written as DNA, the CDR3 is TGTGCCAGCTCAAAAGGAGGGGACCAGCCCCAGCATTTT.

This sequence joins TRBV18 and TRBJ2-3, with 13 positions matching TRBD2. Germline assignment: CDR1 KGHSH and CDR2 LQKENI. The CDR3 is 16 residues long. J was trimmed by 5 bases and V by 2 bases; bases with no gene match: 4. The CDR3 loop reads CASSPATSGRGDTQYF. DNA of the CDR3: TGTGCCAGCTCACCAGCTACTAGCGGGAGGGGAGATACGCAGTATTTT. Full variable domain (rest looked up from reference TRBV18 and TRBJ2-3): NAGVMQNPRHLVRRRGQEARLRCSPMKGHSHVYWYRQLPEEGLKFMVYLQKENIIDESGMPKERFSAEFPKEGPSILRIQQVVRGDSAAYFCASSPATSGRGDTQYFGPGTRLTVL.

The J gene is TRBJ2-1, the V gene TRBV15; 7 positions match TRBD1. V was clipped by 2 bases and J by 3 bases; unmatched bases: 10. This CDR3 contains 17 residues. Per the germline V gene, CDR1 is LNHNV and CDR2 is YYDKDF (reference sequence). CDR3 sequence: CATSRHSSGQRYNEQFF. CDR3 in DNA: TGTGCCACCAGCAGACATTCGTCGGGACAGCGCTACAATGAGCAGTTCTTC.

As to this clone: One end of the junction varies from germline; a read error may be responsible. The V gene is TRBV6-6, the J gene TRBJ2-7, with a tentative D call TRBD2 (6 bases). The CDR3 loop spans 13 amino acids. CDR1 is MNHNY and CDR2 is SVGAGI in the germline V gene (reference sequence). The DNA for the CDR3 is TGTGCCACCAGGCGGGACGGGTCCTCCGAGCAGTACTTC. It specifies CATRRDGSSEQYF.

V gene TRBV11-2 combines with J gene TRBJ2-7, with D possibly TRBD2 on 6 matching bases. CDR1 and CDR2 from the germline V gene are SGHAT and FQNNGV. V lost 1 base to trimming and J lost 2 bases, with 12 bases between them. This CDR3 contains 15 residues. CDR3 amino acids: CASSLVIAAPYEQYF. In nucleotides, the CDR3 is TGTGCCAGCAGCTTAGTAATAGCGGCGCCCTACGAGCAGTACTTC.

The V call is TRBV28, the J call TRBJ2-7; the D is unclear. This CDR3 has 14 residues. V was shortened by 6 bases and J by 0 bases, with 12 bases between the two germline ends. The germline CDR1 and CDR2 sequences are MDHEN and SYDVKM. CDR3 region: CASRVPGISYEQYF. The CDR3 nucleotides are TGTGCCAGCAGGGTCCCCGGTATCTCCTACGAGCAGTACTTC.

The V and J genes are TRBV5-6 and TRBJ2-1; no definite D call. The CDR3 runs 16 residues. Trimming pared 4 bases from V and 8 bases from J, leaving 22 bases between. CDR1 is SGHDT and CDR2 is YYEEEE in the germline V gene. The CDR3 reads CASSVLPYPARDEQFF. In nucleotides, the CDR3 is TGTGCCAGCAGCGTACTCCCATATCCCGCTCGCGATGAGCAGTTCTTC.

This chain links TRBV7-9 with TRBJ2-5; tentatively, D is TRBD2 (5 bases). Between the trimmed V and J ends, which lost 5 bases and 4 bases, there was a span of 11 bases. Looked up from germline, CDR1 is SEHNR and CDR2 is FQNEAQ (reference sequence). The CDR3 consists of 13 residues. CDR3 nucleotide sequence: TGTGCCAGCAGCCCCGGGGATCGAGAGACCCAGTACTTC. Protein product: CASSPGDRETQYF. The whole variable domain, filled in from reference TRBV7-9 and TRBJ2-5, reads DTGVSQNPRHKITKRGQNVTFRCDPISEHNRLYWYRQTLGQGPEFLTYFQNEAQLEKSRLLSDRFSAERPKGSFSTLEIQRTEQGDSAMYLCASSPGDRETQYFGPGTRLLVL.

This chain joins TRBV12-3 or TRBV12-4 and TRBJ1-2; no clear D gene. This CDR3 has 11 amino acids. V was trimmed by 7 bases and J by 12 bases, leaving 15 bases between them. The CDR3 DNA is TGTGCCAGCACCGTGGGAGGGATTCACACCTTC. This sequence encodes CASTVGGIHTF.

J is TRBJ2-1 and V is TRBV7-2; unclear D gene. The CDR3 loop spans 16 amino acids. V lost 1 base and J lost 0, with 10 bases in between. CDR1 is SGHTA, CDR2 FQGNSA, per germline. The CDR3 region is CASSLVLSSSYNEQFF. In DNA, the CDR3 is TGTGCCAGCAGCTTAGTGCTGTCTAGCTCCTACAATGAGCAGTTCTTC.